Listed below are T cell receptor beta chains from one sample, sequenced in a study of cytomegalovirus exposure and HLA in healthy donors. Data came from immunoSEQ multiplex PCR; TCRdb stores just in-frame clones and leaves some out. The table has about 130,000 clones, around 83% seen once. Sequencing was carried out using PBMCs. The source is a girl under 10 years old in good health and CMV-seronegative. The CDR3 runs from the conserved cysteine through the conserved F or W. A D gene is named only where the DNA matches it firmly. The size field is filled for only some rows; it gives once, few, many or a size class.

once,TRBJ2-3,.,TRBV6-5,TGTGCCAGCAGTTACTCTGTAGACAGGAGCACAGATACGCAGTATTTT,CASSYSVDRSTDTQYF
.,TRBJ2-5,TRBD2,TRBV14,TGTGCCAGCAGCCAACAAATTAGCGGGGGAGGGACCCAGTACTTC,CASSQQISGGGTQYF
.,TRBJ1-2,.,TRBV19,TGTGCCAGTAGTATTCAGGGGAAGGGGAACTATGGCTACACCTTC,CASSIQGKGNYGYTF
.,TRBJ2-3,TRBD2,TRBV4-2,TGTGCCAGCAGCCAAGACACTAGCGGGGTTAGCACAGATACGCAGTATTTT,CASSQDTSGVSTDTQYF
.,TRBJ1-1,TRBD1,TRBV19,TGTGCCAGTAGTGCCAGGACAGGGGAAGCTTTCTTT,CASSARTGEAFF
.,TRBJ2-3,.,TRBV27,TGTGCCAGCGTGGGAGCTAGCACAGATACGCAGTATTTT,CASVGASTDTQYF
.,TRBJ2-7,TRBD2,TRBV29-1,TGCAGCGTTGAACTGACTAGCGGGATCACCTACGAGCAGTACTTC,CSVELTSGITYEQYF
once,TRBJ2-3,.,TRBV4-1,TGCGCCAGCAGCCAAGTATTAGCGACAGATACGCAGTATTTT,CASSQVLATDTQYF
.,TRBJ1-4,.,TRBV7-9,TGTGCCAGCAGCTCCAGTTCGGGAGGTGAAAAACTGTTTTTT,CASSSSSGGEKLFF
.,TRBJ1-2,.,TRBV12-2,TGTGCAAGTCGCTTAGTACGCAGGGGTGGCTACACCTTC,CASRLVRRGGYTF
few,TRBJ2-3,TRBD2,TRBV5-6,TGTGCCAGCAGCTTGGTGAGCGGGGGGAGTGGAGATACGCAGTATTTT,CASSLVSGGSGDTQYF
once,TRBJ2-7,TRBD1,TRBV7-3,TGTGCCAGCAGCTTAGACAGGGGATACGAGCAGTACTTC,CASSLDRGYEQYF
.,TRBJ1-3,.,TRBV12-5,TGTGCTAGTGGTCCTCAACAGGGAGTCGCCGGAAACACCATATATTTT,CASGPQQGVAGNTIYF
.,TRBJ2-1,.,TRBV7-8,TGTGCCAGCAGCTCGGTACTAGAAATCAATGAGCAGTTCTTC,CASSSVLEINEQFF
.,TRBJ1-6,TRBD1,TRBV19,TGTGCCAGTAGCCCCGTCCCCATCGGGACAGGGGTTTCACCCCTCCACTTT,CASSPVPIGTGVSPLHF
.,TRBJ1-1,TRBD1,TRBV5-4,TGTGCCAGCAGCTTCACAGGGGGTGACACTGAAGCTTTCTTT,CASSFTGGDTEAFF
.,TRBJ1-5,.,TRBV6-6,TGTGCCAGCAGTTACTGGGCCCAGAGAGGGCATCAGCCCCAGCATTTT,CASSYWAQRGHQPQHF
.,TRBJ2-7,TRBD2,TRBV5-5,TGTGCCAGCAGCTTTGGGGGGGACTCCTACGAGCAGTACTTC,CASSFGGDSYEQYF
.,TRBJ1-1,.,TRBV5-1,TGCGCCAGCAGCTTGGCGGCAGGGATTAACACTGAAGCTTTCTTT,CASSLAAGINTEAFF
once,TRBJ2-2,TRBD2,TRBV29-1,TGCAGCGTCATGGGACTAGCGGGTCGTGGGACCGGGGAGCCGTTTTTT,CSVMGLAGRGTGEPFF
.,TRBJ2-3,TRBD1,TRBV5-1,TGCGCCAGCAGCCTCCGGGACAGAAACACAGATACGCAGTATTTT,CASSLRDRNTDTQYF
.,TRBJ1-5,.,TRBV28,TGTGCCAGCAGTAGGGGACTCGGCGATCAGCCCCAGCATTTT,CASSRGLGDQPQHF
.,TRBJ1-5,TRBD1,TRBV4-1,TGCGCCAGCAGTTTTAACAGGGGAGATCAGCCCCAGCATTTT,CASSFNRGDQPQHF
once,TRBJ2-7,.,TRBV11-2,TGTGCCAGCAGCTTAGATCCAGGAGGGGCCTACGAGCAGTACTTC,CASSLDPGGAYEQYF
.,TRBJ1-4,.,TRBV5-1,TGCGCCAGCAGCTCAGGGGTGTGGACTAATGAAAAACTGTTTTTT,CASSSGVWTNEKLFF
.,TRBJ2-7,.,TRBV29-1,TGCAGCGTTGAAGGGCCGTCCGGAGGAGGCTCCTACGAGCAGTACTTC,CSVEGPSGGGSYEQYF
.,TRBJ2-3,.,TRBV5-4,TGTGCCAGCAGGAGTGTGGGCACAGATACGCAGTATTTT,CASRSVGTDTQYF
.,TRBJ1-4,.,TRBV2,TGTGCCAGCAGTGAAATCATAGGGAGAAATGAAAAACTGTTTTTT,CASSEIIGRNEKLFF
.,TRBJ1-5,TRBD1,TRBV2,TGTGCCAGCAGTGGATGGGACAGGGGAAGCAATCAGCCCCAGCATTTT,CASSGWDRGSNQPQHF
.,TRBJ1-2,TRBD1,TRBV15,TGTGCCACCAGCAGAGACCGGGACAGGGATTATGGCTACACCTTC,CATSRDRDRDYGYTF
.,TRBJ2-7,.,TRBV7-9,TGTGCCAGCAGCCCAGAGACAAGCATCGAGCAGTACTTC,CASSPETSIEQYF
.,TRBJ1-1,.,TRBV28,TGTGCCAGTTTCCGGTTGATGAACACTGAAGCTTTCTTT,CASFRLMNTEAFF
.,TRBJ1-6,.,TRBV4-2,TGTGCCAGCAGCCCACAGGGTTGGGATTCACCCCTCCACTTT,CASSPQGWDSPLHF
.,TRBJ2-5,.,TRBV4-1,TGCGCCAGCAGCCCCATGGGGGGACCGCAAGAGACCCAGTACTTC,CASSPMGGPQETQYF
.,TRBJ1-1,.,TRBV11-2,TGTGCCAGCAGCTTAGAGGGGGCTCTTTCCCTAACTTTCTTT,CASSLEGALSLTFF
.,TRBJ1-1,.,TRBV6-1,TGTGCCAGCAGTGGTCGGTCTCGGGAAGCTTTCTTT,CASSGRSREAFF
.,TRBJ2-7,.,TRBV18,TGTGCCAGCTCACGCGGGGCAACCTACGAGCAGTACTTC,CASSRGATYEQYF
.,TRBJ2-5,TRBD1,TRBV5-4,TGTGCCAGCAGCCGACAGGGGGAGACCCAGTACTTC,CASSRQGETQYF
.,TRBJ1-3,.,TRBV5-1,TGCGCCAGCAGCTTGGGACAAAGCTCTGGAAACACCATATATTTT,CASSLGQSSGNTIYF
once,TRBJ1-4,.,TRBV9,TGTGCCAGCAGCGTAGGGGGCGACGGGAATGAAAAACTGTTTTTT,CASSVGGDGNEKLFF
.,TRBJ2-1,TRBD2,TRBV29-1,TGCAGCGTTGAAGGGGCGTGGGTAGCGGGGGGTTACAATGAGCAGTTCTTC,CSVEGAWVAGGYNEQFF